Listed below are T cell receptor beta chains from one sample, sequenced in a study of cytomegalovirus exposure and HLA in healthy donors. The assay was immunoSEQ multiplex PCR, and TCRdb's table has in-frame clones only and misses some. The data show approximately 70,000 clones, roughly 94% seen once. Sequenced material: PBMCs. These TCRs come from a woman under 30 in good health and CMV-seropositive. CDR3s include the opening cysteine and the closing phenylalanine or tryptophan. D genes are given only for firm matches. The size of a clone is reported for some rows only, either as once, few or many, or as a class for expanded clones.

abundance	v_gene	j_gene	d_gene	CDR3nt	CDR3aa
.	TRBV28	TRBJ1-6	.	TGTGCCAGCAGTATTATCCAGTTAAATTCACCCCTCCACTTT	CASSIIQLNSPLHF
.	TRBV6-6	TRBJ1-4	.	TGTGCCAGCAGTTACTCGAAAGCCTCAAATGAAAAACTGTTTTTT	CASSYSKASNEKLFF
.	TRBV6-6	TRBJ1-3	.	TGTGCCAGCGACAAGAGCTCCTCTGGAAACACCATATATTTT	CASDKSSSGNTIYF
.	TRBV4-2	TRBJ2-7	.	TGTGCCAGCAGCCAAGACAGGGTTGGCTACGAGCAGTACTTC	CASSQDRVGYEQYF
.	TRBV6-6	TRBJ2-7	TRBD2	TGTGCCAGCAGTCCCCCCCGAGGGGAGGGGTACGAGCAGTACTTC	CASSPPRGEGYEQYF
.	TRBV18	TRBJ2-7	TRBD1	TGTGCCAGCTCGTCACGACAGGGGGCCCACGAGCAGTACTTC	CASSSRQGAHEQYF
.	TRBV6-6	TRBJ2-1	.	TGTGCCAGCAGCCCGGACCCTGGGCGAGGGAATGAGCAGTTCTTC	CASSPDPGRGNEQFF
.	TRBV5-1	TRBJ2-7	TRBD1	TGCGCCAGCAGCTTGGCGACAGGGGCTCACGAGCAGTACTTC	CASSLATGAHEQYF
.	TRBV28	TRBJ2-5	TRBD2	TGTGCCAGCAGTTTAGCAGGAGGGTTTAGCGGGAGATCGGAGACCCAGTACTTC	CASSLAGGFSGRSETQYF
.	TRBV29-1	TRBJ2-5	TRBD1	TGCAGCGTTGAAGAGCGACAGGGGGCGCAGACCCAGTACTTC	CSVEERQGAQTQYF
.	TRBV2	TRBJ2-3	.	TGTGCCAGCAGTGGTCAGGGGACAGATACGCAGTATTTT	CASSGQGTDTQYF
.	TRBV7-6	TRBJ1-1	TRBD1	TGTGCCAGCAGCTTAGGGGACAGGGGGCTTTGGACTGAAGCTTTCTTT	CASSLGDRGLWTEAFF
once	TRBV6-1	TRBJ2-2	.	TGTGCCAGCAGTGAAGCTGGGCAGGGTTACAGTGTCAAGGGGGAGCTGTTTTTT	CASSEAGQGYSVKGELFF
.	TRBV19	TRBJ2-3	.	TGTGCCAGTAGTATCTCGGGGGGCACAGATACGCAGTATTTT	CASSISGGTDTQYF
few	TRBV19	TRBJ2-3	TRBD1	TGTGCCAGTAGTATCGGACAGGGGGATACGCAGTATTTT	CASSIGQGDTQYF
.	TRBV29-1	TRBJ2-1	TRBD2	TGCAGCGTTGAAATCCTAGCGGGAGGTGGCAATGAGCAGTTCTTC	CSVEILAGGGNEQFF
.	TRBV5-1	TRBJ2-7	TRBD1	TGCGCCAGCAGCAGCTACAGGGGTCCTAGGTACGAGCAGTACTTC	CASSSYRGPRYEQYF
.	TRBV21-1	TRBJ1-5	.	TGTGCCAGCAGCAACAGACAGCGAAGACTTCAGGCTTGTTTGGGGGGGAGCAATCAGCCCCAGCATTTT	CASSNRQRRLQACLGGSNQPQHF
.	TRBV30	TRBJ1-2	TRBD1	TGTGCCTGGAGTGGACCCGGGGGACAGCGTCTCTATGGCTACACCTTC	CAWSGPGGQRLYGYTF
.	TRBV18	TRBJ2-5	TRBD2	TGTGCCAGCTCACCACCTCCTAGCGGGAGAGGAGAGACCCAGTACTTC	CASSPPPSGRGETQYF
.	TRBV7-2	TRBJ2-1	.	TGTGCCAGCAGCTCCCTAGGGGTTAATGAGCAGTTCTTC	CASSSLGVNEQFF
.	TRBV2	TRBJ1-3	.	TGTGCCAGCGCGATTAGGGGCTCTGGAAACACCATATATTTT	CASAIRGSGNTIYF
.	TRBV27	TRBJ2-5	.	TGTGCCAGCAGTCGGCCAGGACAAGAGACCCAGTACTTC	CASSRPGQETQYF
.	TRBV7-2	TRBJ1-2	TRBD1	TGTGCCAGCAGGTCGGACAGGAGGGGTAATGGCTACACCTTC	CASRSDRRGNGYTF
.	TRBV2	TRBJ2-7	.	TGTGCCAGCAGTGGGAGTGACGACAGACCCTACGAGCAGTACTTC	CASSGSDDRPYEQYF
once	TRBV14	TRBJ1-2	.	TGTGCCAGCAGCCAAGATCGGGGAGCCTATGGCTACACCTTC	CASSQDRGAYGYTF
.	TRBV4-1	TRBJ1-1	.	TGCGCCAGCAGCCAAGCCTGGGCAAGAGATGAAGCTTTCTTT	CASSQAWARDEAFF
.	TRBV19	TRBJ2-4	TRBD2	TGTGCCAGTAGTAAGGGACTAGCGGACAAAAACATTCAGTACTTC	CASSKGLADKNIQYF
once	TRBV2	TRBJ1-6	TRBD1	TGTGCCAGCAAAGGGACAGAGAATTCACCCCTCCACTTT	CASKGTENSPLHF
once	TRBV21-1	TRBJ2-5	.	TGTGCCAGCAGCAACCAGACAGGGGCAGGTGGAGAGACCCAGTACTTC	CASSNQTGAGGETQYF
.	TRBV5-1	TRBJ1-3	TRBD1	TGCGCCAGCAGCTTGGACAGGGGTGACACCATATATTTT	CASSLDRGDTIYF
.	TRBV6-5	TRBJ1-2	.	TGTGCCAGCAGTTTAAAGCCGTTACCCTATGGCTACACCTTC	CASSLKPLPYGYTF
.	TRBV27	TRBJ1-1	TRBD1	TGTGCCAGCAGGGGCAAGACAGGGGCGGGTGAAGCTTTCTTT	CASRGKTGAGEAFF
.	TRBV27	TRBJ2-6	.	TGTGCCAGCACCGCGTCGGGACACTTCCTTCACTCTGGGGCCAACGTCCTGACTTTC	CASTASGHFLHSGANVLTF
.	TRBV14	TRBJ2-1	TRBD2	TGTGCCAGCAGCCAACTTAGGACGGGGGGTATGAATGAGCAGTTCTTC	CASSQLRTGGMNEQFF
.	TRBV4-2	TRBJ2-1	.	TGTGCCAGCAGCCAACTTGACAGCTCCTACAATGAGCAGTTCTTC	CASSQLDSSYNEQFF
.	TRBV19	TRBJ2-7	TRBD2	TGTGCCAGTAAGGGCCTAGCGGGAGGGTCCTACGAGCAGTACTTC	CASKGLAGGSYEQYF
.	TRBV15	TRBJ2-7	.	TGTGCCACCAGTAGCTTTATACAACCCCATCTCTACGAGCAGTACTTC	CATSSFIQPHLYEQYF
.	TRBV28	TRBJ2-7	TRBD2	TGTGCCAGCAGTTTATCACGGACTAGCGGGTACGAGCAGTACTTC	CASSLSRTSGYEQYF
.	TRBV2	TRBJ1-1	.	TGTGCCAGCACCTTATCTGAGGGCATGAACACTGAAGCTTTCTTT	CASTLSEGMNTEAFF
.	TRBV6-5	TRBJ1-2	.	TGTGCCAGCAGTTACCTGGAGAGCTATGGCTACACCTTC	CASSYLESYGYTF
.	TRBV7-2	TRBJ2-1	TRBD2	TGTGCCAGCAGCTTAGCTAGCGGGCCGTCTTACAGCTCCTACAATGAGCAGTTCTTC	CASSLASGPSYSSYNEQFF
.	TRBV5-6	TRBJ2-7	.	TGTGCCAGCAGCTTGTGGGGGGTTTCGTACGAGCAGTACTTC	CASSLWGVSYEQYF
.	TRBV7-8	TRBJ1-1	.	TGTGCCAGCAGCCCCTCCCGTGCGGATTTGGAAGCTTTCTTT	CASSPSRADLEAFF
once	TRBV7-2	TRBJ1-1	.	TGTGCCAGCAGCCCGAGAAAACTTATGAACACTGAAGCTTTCTTT	CASSPRKLMNTEAFF
.	TRBV5-1	TRBJ2-2	.	TGCGCCAGCAGGCTAAACACCGGGGAGCTGTTTTTT	CASRLNTGELFF
.	TRBV25-1	TRBJ2-7	TRBD1	TGTGCCAGCAGACCGGGACAGGGTGGTTTCGAGCAGTACTTC	CASRPGQGGFEQYF
.	TRBV11-3	TRBJ2-3	.	TGTGCCAGCAGCTTACAGGGTCGGAACACAGATACGCAGTATTTT	CASSLQGRNTDTQYF
.	TRBV7-2	TRBJ2-7	.	TGTGCCAGCAGCTCCCTAGGGGGTGGCCAGGGCTACGAGCAGTACTTC	CASSSLGGGQGYEQYF
.	TRBV10-3	TRBJ1-6	.	TGTGCCATCCGGGGGGCTTTCAATAATTCACCCCTCCACTTT	CAIRGAFNNSPLHF
.	TRBV7-6	TRBJ2-2	.	TGTGCCAGCAGCTTAGACCACAGGGTAAACACCGGGGAGCTGTTTTTT	CASSLDHRVNTGELFF
.	TRBV9	TRBJ2-1	.	TGTGCCAGCAGCGTAGCCGGTTCGGGGAATGAGCAGTTCTTC	CASSVAGSGNEQFF
.	TRBV28	TRBJ2-1	.	TGTGCCAGCAGTGCCCTGGGGGCCGGAGGTGGTGAGCAGTTCTTC	CASSALGAGGGEQFF
.	TRBV15	TRBJ2-5	TRBD2	TGTGCCACCAGCAGGGGAGGGGAAATCGAGACCCAGTACTTC	CATSRGGEIETQYF